This entry describes one TCR beta chain. Its matching antigen is unknown. Assay: immunoSEQ multiplex PCR; the TCRdb copy retains only in-frame clones and omits some. The data show roughly 100,000 clones, about 94% seen once. Germline CDR1 SGHNT, CDR2 YYREEE (reference sequence). This CDR3 has 16 residues. With V trimmed by 7 bases and J by 5 bases, 12 bases remained unmatched. The sample is drawn from a study of cytomegalovirus exposure and HLA in healthy donors. Study results and limitations: Altogether, 150 to 200 TCR beta chains were recorded as cytomegalovirus-associated. In vitro checks showed that a few CMV-associated chains really do target CMV antigens.

The sample consisted of PBMCs. This sequence was found in a woman under 30 in good health and CMV-seronegative. The chain joins TRBV5-4 to TRBJ2-1, with 10 bases identical to TRBD2. The CDR3 reads CASPGASGGAHNEQFF. The CDR3 DNA reads TGTGCCAGCCCCGGGGCTAGCGGGGGAGCCCACAATGAGCAGTTCTTC. The variable domain in full, with the rest retrieved from reference TRBV5-4 and TRBJ2-1, is ETGVTQSPTHLIKTRGQQVTLRCSSQSGHNTVSWYQQALGQGPQFIFQYYREEENGRGNFPPRFSGLQFPNYSSELNVNALELDDSALYLCASPGASGGAHNEQFFGPGTRLTVL.